Each of the 11 T cell receptor beta chains below was sequenced from the same sample in a study of T cell changes during pregnancy in multiple sclerosis (dated by TCRdb to between 2017 and 2020). The library was produced with the immunoSEQ multiplex PCR assay. TCRdb retrieved this table from immuneACCESS and kept in-frame rearrangements only. Not all clones are present; in checked studies, unresolved V genes account for under half, and no reason is known for the remainder. The sample has about 61,000 clones on record, over 80% of them singletons. Clones ranked in the top ten supply 0.89% of the sample. The sample in question was peripheral blood, obtained in the first trimester of pregnancy. These receptors originate from a female donor in good health, enrolled as a control in a pregnancy study.

The chain joins TRBV7-9 to TRBJ2-3, with D unclear. Per the germline V gene, CDR1 is SEHNR and CDR2 is FQNEAQ (reference sequence). V was trimmed by 0 bases and J by 2 bases, leaving 6 bases between them. CDR3 length equals 14 residues. CDR3 protein: CASSLAAVTDTQYF. The CDR3 region has the DNA TGTGCCAGCAGCTTAGCTGCGGTCACAGATACGCAGTATTTT.

This chain uses TRBV27 with TRBJ2-5, with a weak D call TRBD1 (6 bases). The CDR3 spans 15 residues. The V gene lost 5 bases and the J gene lost 1 base, with 14 bases spanning the gap. Germline V gene sequence: CDR1 MNHEY, CDR2 SMNVEV (reference sequence). The CDR3 protein is CASSPLQGIQETQYF. Written as DNA, the CDR3 is TGTGCCAGCAGTCCCCTACAGGGAATCCAAGAGACCCAGTACTTC.

The chain has TRBV6-5 and TRBJ1-1; TRBD1 agrees at 8 bases. V lost 8 bases and J lost 1; bases outside the gene matches: 9. The CDR3 sequence is 15 residues long. Germline CDR1 MNHEY, CDR2 SVGAGI. The CDR3 nucleotides read TGTGCCAGCCGCCTTGCCGGACAGGGGAACACTGAAGCTTTCTTT. Translated, it gives CASRLAGQGNTEAFF.

CDR3 nucleotide sequence: TGTGCCACCGACGGGGGGCTTAATACAGGCGGCTACACCTTC. Amino acid sequence: CATDGGLNTGGYTF. V and J are TRBV18 and TRBJ1-2; perhaps TRBD1 as D (6 bases). From germline, CDR1 is KGHSH and CDR2 LQKENI. Trimming shortened V by 10 bases and J by 8 bases, and 23 bases separated the two germline ends. The CDR3 has 14 residues.

The chain couples TRBV6-5 to TRBJ1-5; D unresolved. Trimming left V 6 bases short and J 0 bases short, with 12 bases between. The CDR3 sequence is 15 residues long. Germline V gene sequence: CDR1 MNHEY, CDR2 SVGAGI. CDR3 residues: CASRTQEYSNQPQHF. The CDR3 DNA reads TGTGCCAGCAGAACTCAAGAATATAGCAATCAGCCCCAGCATTTT.

The chain recombines TRBV4-2 with TRBJ1-2, with a possible D match to TRBD1 (5 bases). The CDR3 has 16 amino acids. Trimming shortened V by 0 bases and J by 8 bases, and 19 bases separated the two germline ends. Germline V gene lookup returns CDR1 LGHNA and CDR2 YNFKEQ. CDR3 coding DNA: TGTGCCAGCAGCCAAGATCGGGGGACGCCCTCGAGAGGCTACACCTTC. Protein: CASSQDRGTPSRGYTF.

The J gene is TRBJ2-2, the V gene TRBV5-8, with 9 bases lining up with TRBD1. CDR3 length: 15 residues. From germline, CDR1 is SGHTS and CDR2 YDEGEE. J gave up 5 bases and V 2 bases, and 4 bases lay outside the gene matches. CDR3 nucleotide sequence: TGTGCCAGCAGCTTTACGGGACAGGGAACCGGGGAGCTGTTTTTT. Its protein product is CASSFTGQGTGELFF.

The chain employs TRBV19 and TRBJ2-5; 7 positions agree with TRBD1. Looked up from germline, CDR1 is LNHDA and CDR2 is SQIVND (reference sequence). With V trimmed by 3 bases and J by 2 bases, 6 bases remained unmatched. CDR3 length: 15 residues. CDR3 DNA: TGTGCCAGTAGTATCAGGGGACAGCGGCAAGAGACCCAGTACTTC. As protein: CASSIRGQRQETQYF.

This chain's CDR3 is CASSPDRGEKLFF. As DNA, the CDR3 is TGTGCCAGCAGTCCGGACAGGGGTGAAAAACTGTTTTTT. The rearrangement links TRBV6-4 to TRBJ1-4, with 9 bases identical to TRBD1. CDR3 length: 13 amino acids. From germline, CDR1 is MRHNA and CDR2 SNTAGT. The trim removed 5 bases at V and 7 bases at J, leaving 2 bases unmatched.

CDR3: CASSIWQPLRGDTQYF. The CDR3 region has the DNA TGTGCCAGTAGTATATGGCAACCCCTTCGTGGAGATACGCAGTATTTT. This rearrangement joins TRBV19 to TRBJ2-3; D not resolved. The CDR3 covers 16 residues. V was cut by 2 bases and J by 5 bases, with 17 bases left in between. Germline-derived CDR1 and CDR2 are LNHDA and SQIVND (reference sequence).

The rearrangement uses TRBV11-1 and TRBJ1-2, with a tentative D call TRBD1 (5 bases). Trimming pared 5 bases from V and 5 bases from J, leaving 12 bases between. There are 13 residues in the CDR3. Germline V lookup: CDR1 SGHAT, CDR2 FQDESV (reference sequence). CDR3 in DNA: TGTGCCAGCAGCCCGGCGGGGGAGTATGGCTACACCTTC. Translation: CASSPAGEYGYTF.